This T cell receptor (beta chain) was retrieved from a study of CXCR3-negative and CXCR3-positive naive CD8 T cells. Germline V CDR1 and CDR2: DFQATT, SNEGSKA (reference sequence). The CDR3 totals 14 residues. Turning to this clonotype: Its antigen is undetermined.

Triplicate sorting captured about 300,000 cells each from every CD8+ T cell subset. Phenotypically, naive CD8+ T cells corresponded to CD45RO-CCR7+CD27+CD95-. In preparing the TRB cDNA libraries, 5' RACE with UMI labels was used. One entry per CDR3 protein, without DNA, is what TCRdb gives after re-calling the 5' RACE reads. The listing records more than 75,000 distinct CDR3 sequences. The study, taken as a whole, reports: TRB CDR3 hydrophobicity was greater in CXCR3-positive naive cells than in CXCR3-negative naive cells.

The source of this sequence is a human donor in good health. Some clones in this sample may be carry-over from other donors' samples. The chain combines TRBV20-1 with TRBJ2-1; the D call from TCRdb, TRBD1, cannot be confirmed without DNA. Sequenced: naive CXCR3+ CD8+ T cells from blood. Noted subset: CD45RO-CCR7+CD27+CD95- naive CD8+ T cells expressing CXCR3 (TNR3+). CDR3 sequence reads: CSAQGAGTPDEQFF.